This record covers a single T cell receptor (beta chain). Its recognized antigen is unknown. Base-call qualities are not available, and no considerably larger clone is one nucleotide away. TCRdb shows the sequencer as Illumina NovaSeq 6000. cDNA libraries for TCRalpha and TCRbeta were prepared by 5'RACE using constant-segment primers, with sample barcodes and unique molecular identifiers added. RNA was extracted from every sample with Trizol reagent. The libraries were amplified in two PCR steps, and the second step added a second sample barcode and Illumina TruSeq adapters. Sequencing of the libraries was done on an Illumina NovaSeq, producing 2 x 150 bp paired-end reads. As for how the authors treated the data: The reads were demultiplexed and collapsed into UMI-guided consensus sequences using migec v1.2.7. Using mixcr v2.1.11, UMI consensuses were aligned to TRA and TRB V and J templates and then assembled into clonotypes. A clonotype was counted as expanded or contracted only if both edgeR and NoisET called the change significant, with noise models trained on biological replicates. For edgeR calls, the thresholds were a false discovery rate-adjusted p below 0.01 and a log2 fold-change of 1. As an exploratory analysis of dynamics, max-normalized trajectories of the 1000 most abundant clonotypes were examined with PCA combined with hierarchical clustering. The CD4 or CD8 phenotype of responding clones was assigned using the separately sequenced CD4+ and CD8+ repertoires. The public sequencing data were trimmed at Q25 with fastp and processed into clonotypes with MiXCR by TCRdb, which kept only in-frame beta chains. All rows with the same CDR3 protein become a single entry with the most common DNA and genes. These V and J calls are TCRdb output, not the study's own analysis. Within this sample are about 210,000 distinct CDR3 sequences, with 8% to 11% of them counted one time only. The biggest ten clones account for approximately 2.8% of the sample.

The sample comes from a study of T-cell memory formation after mild COVID-19 (dated by TCRdb to the early 2020s). Study-wide context: TCR sequence clusters from the two donors were largely donor specific. Longitudinal TCRalpha and TCRbeta repertoire sequencing tracked T-cell clones expanding and contracting after mild COVID-19 in a couple of donors. Two young, previously healthy adult volunteers made up the cohort, one male and one female.

Summary of the overall study and its limitations: The study covered only a couple of mild cases, and larger cohorts including severe cases with pre-infection samples were considered necessary. Clones that contracted from day 15 to 85 showed balanced CD4/CD8 phenotypes, whereas a second wave of clones that expanded from day 15 to 37 leaned towards CD4+. SARS-CoV-2 specificity of the second-wave clones peaking on day 37 was not confirmed. Contracting CD4+ clones appeared mostly in the CM and EM memory subsets, whereas CD8+ clones were enriched in EMRA. Some responding clones were detected in pre-infection memory, suggesting pre-existing cross-reactive memory T cells joined the SARS-CoV-2 response.

Ficoll-Paque density gradient centrifugation was used to isolate PBMCs. Material: PBMCs or a T cell subset sorted from them (not recorded which). This TCR came from a man younger than 35 who had mild COVID-19 (a few samples of this study predate the infection). The sample titles of this study are shuffled in the database, so cell type and time point are left out; the donor was told from shared clones.

For the CDR3, the sequence is CASSLAEPTWAQHF. In nucleotides, the sequence is TGTGCCAGCAGCTTAGCCGAGCCTACTTGGGCCCAGCATTTT. The sequence is built from TRBV7-9 and TRBJ1-5; the D gene is not confidently resolved. From a lookup of the germline V gene (reference sequence), CDR1 and CDR2 are SEHNR and FQNEAQ. V lost 0 bases and J lost 11 bases; the stretch between them is 14 bases long. From the cysteine through the phenylalanine, the CDR3 covers 14 amino acids. Only the CDR3 DNA is retained, 42 bases long and in frame from the first base. With the portions outside the CDR3 filled from the reference TRBV7-9 and TRBJ1-5 genes, the complete variable region becomes DTGVSQNPRHKITKRGQNVTFRCDPISEHNRLYWYRQTLGQGPEFLTYFQNEAQLEKSRLLSDRFSAERPKGSFSTLEIQRTEQGDSAMYLCASSLAEPTWAQHFGDGTRLSIL.